This T cell receptor beta chain was identified in a study of Graves' ophthalmopathy and Graves' hyperthyroidism. Trimming left V 3 bases short and J 5 bases short, with 20 bases between. This CDR3 comprises 17 residues. Germline CDR1 reads GTSNPN; CDR2 reads SVGIG (reference sequence). Points from the study as a whole: From stable hyperthyroidism, ophthalmopathy was separated by a 13-signature model with just under 90% sensitivity and around 79% specificity. At roughly 67% sensitivity and 72.22% specificity, the model predicted progression of the ophthalmopathy.

As the template, RNA transcripts were used to amplify TCR beta CDR3 regions. Following a first-round RT-PCR that used HTBI primers, a second-round multiplex PCR was carried out. TCRdb reprocessed the multiplex PCR reads with MiXCR, giving one entry per CDR3 protein. The sample has a few hundred thousand distinct CDR3 sequences; around 19% are singletons. Many counts were recorded for this clonotype. Its antigen is still unknown. Other autoimmune diseases, uncontrolled infections, pregnancy or lactation excluded patients from enrollment. Fresh peripheral blood (more than 9.5 ml) yielded the PBMCs. Sequenced material: peripheral blood. The chain combines TRBV30 with TRBJ1-6; possibly TRBD1 for D (5 bases). This TCR was recovered from a woman between 18 and 30 years old with Graves' ophthalmopathy. CDR3 in DNA: TGTGCCTGGAGAGATGTAAAGAGGGGTACGAATAATTCACCCCTCCACTTT. Translated: CAWRDVKRGTNNSPLHF.